One and the same sample provided the 9 T cell receptor beta chains below, sequenced in a study of T cells expressing NK-cell markers. TCRdb derives one entry per CDR3 protein from the 5' RACE reads, leaving out DNA. The record lists roughly 430,000 distinct CDR3 sequences, of which the ten most abundant hold about 7.3%. The sequenced material came from blood T cells: a sorted CD56 or NKG2C T cell subset, CD4+ or CD8+ T cells, or bulk PBMC T cells (not recorded which). These receptors were obtained from a woman between 18 and 75 years old in good health.

The chain has TRBV20-1 and TRBJ2-1; as DNA is missing, the TRBD2 call by TCRdb cannot be tested. The CDR3 is made up of 14 amino acids. Germline CDR1 and CDR2: DFQATT and SNEGSKA (reference sequence). The CDR3 region is CSAPRPGLYNEQFF.

This rearrangement joins TRBV2 to TRBJ1-1. CDR1 is SNHLY and CDR2 is FYNNEI in the germline V gene. This CDR3 contains 12 residues. The chain's CDR3 is CASSELVTEAFF.

The V gene is TRBV20-1, the J gene TRBJ1-1; TCRdb lists TRBD1, though no DNA is available to test this call. Germline V CDR1 and CDR2: DFQATT, SNEGSKA (reference sequence). CDR3 length: 12 amino acids. The CDR3 protein is CSALRDTREAFF.

This rearrangement joins TRBV7-2 to TRBJ2-2; without DNA, the TCRdb call of TRBD2 cannot be checked. Germline V CDR1 and CDR2: SGHTA, FQGNSA. The CDR3 contains 15 residues. The CDR3 is CASSPRTVNTGELFF.

The genes are TRBV10-3 and TRBJ2-1; the TRBD2 assignment by TCRdb is unverifiable without DNA. Per germline, CDR1 ENHRY and CDR2 SYGVKD. There are 19 residues in the CDR3. CDR3 residues: CAISEVQGSTSGRPNEQFF.

The chain couples TRBV7-9 to TRBJ2-1. The CDR3 length is 15 residues. Germline values: CDR1 SEHNR, CDR2 FQNEAQ (reference sequence). The CDR3 is CASSPSGVSYNEQFF.

This sequence joins TRBV7-2 and TRBJ2-1; TCRdb outputs TRBD1, but without DNA this stays unchecked. This CDR3 comprises 18 residues. Germline CDR1 SGHTA, CDR2 FQGNSA. The CDR3 loop is CASSLARGNRSSYNEQFF.

The chain couples TRBV6-2 or TRBV6-3 to TRBJ1-5; TCRdb's D call of TRBD1 is untestable without DNA. The CDR3 runs 13 residues. Per germline, CDR1 MNHEY and CDR2 SVGEGT. The CDR3 spells CASSYSREGPQHF.

The chain has TRBV6-1 and TRBJ2-1; the TRBD2 assignment by TCRdb is unverifiable without DNA. The CDR3 has 15 residues. Germline assignment: CDR1 MNHNS and CDR2 SASEGT. CDR3 in amino acids: CASRGGTSGGYEQFF.